The clone carrying this T cell receptor beta chain was counted a few times. Germline V gene lookup returns CDR1 MNHEY and CDR2 SVGEGT. This CDR3 comprises 15 residues. Between the trimmed V and J ends, which lost 7 bases and 0 bases, there was a span of 15 bases. The data stem from a study of response to subunit inactivated influenza vaccine. TCRdb ran MiXCR on the RT-PCR reads and lists one entry per CDR3 protein. Of around 570,000 distinct CDR3 sequences detected, 11% appear once; the ten largest clones hold 11%. These sequences were also reported in another study, on T cells expressing NK-cell markers. That investigation notes: The authors generated TCR beta cDNA through 5'RACE template switching with UMIs. Alpha-beta TCR T cells were the sole sorting target in several experiments, owing to an anti-gamma-delta TCR antibody. For a handful of donors, the dominant NKG2C+ clonotypes made up roughly 1.0-8% of their CD8+ T cells. Clones of NKG2C+ T cells that had expanded were of unclear HCMV specificity.

This specimen was PBMCs from blood, taken on the day of vaccination. V and J are TRBV6-2 or TRBV6-3 and TRBJ2-5; perhaps TRBD2 as D (6 bases). The sequence was collected from a man aged 45-65 years who received an inactivated influenza vaccine. The CDR3 DNA reads TGTGCCAGCAACCTGGGACTTACGAACCAAGAGACCCAGTACTTC. Translating gives CASNLGLTNQETQYF.